This is a list of T cell receptor beta chains from one sample in a study of control samples from healthy donors and cancer patients. Profiling relied on immunoSEQ multiplex PCR, and the TCRdb table lists in-frame clones only, not all of them. The top ten hold 1.5% to 2% of the sample, which has tens of thousands of clones, approximately 90% seen once. Sequences were obtained from PBMCs. These receptors were collected from a middle-aged man with colorectal cancer. Each CDR3 is given with its conserved first and last residue. D genes are given only for firm matches. Not every row has a clone size; where given, it reads once, few, many or a size class.

CDR3nt: TGTGCCATCAGCGGGTGGGCAGCCTCTGGAAACACCATATATTTT
CDR3aa: CAISGWAASGNTIYF
j_gene: TRBJ1-3
d_gene: -
abundance: -
v_gene: TRBV10-3

CDR3nt: TGTGCCTGGAGTGTACATGGGGCAAGCAATCAGCCCCAGCATTTT
CDR3aa: CAWSVHGASNQPQHF
j_gene: TRBJ1-5
d_gene: -
abundance: -
v_gene: TRBV30

CDR3nt: TGCGCCAGCAGTGACCCCCAGGGGACCCAGTACTTC
CDR3aa: CASSDPQGTQYF
j_gene: TRBJ2-5
d_gene: -
abundance: -
v_gene: TRBV10-1

CDR3nt: TGTGCCAGCAGCCCATCAGGCAATGAGCAGTTCTTC
CDR3aa: CASSPSGNEQFF
j_gene: TRBJ2-1
d_gene: -
abundance: once
v_gene: TRBV5-6

CDR3nt: TGTGCCAGCAGCCTGGGGGAGAACTATGGCTACACCTTC
CDR3aa: CASSLGENYGYTF
j_gene: TRBJ1-2
d_gene: -
abundance: -
v_gene: TRBV2

CDR3nt: TGTGCCAGCAGTTTAGCACCCCCGGATATAAGCTACGAGCAGTACTTC
CDR3aa: CASSLAPPDISYEQYF
j_gene: TRBJ2-7
d_gene: -
abundance: -
v_gene: TRBV27

CDR3nt: TGCGCCAGCAGCCCAGGACAGGACCCCTACGAGCAGTACTTC
CDR3aa: CASSPGQDPYEQYF
j_gene: TRBJ2-7
d_gene: TRBD1
abundance: -
v_gene: TRBV5-1

CDR3nt: TGTGCCAGCAGTTACGGTTGCGGCTGGGTGAAAGAGACCCAGTACTTC
CDR3aa: CASSYGCGWVKETQYF
j_gene: TRBJ2-5
d_gene: -
abundance: -
v_gene: TRBV6-2/TRBV6-3

CDR3nt: TGCGCCAGCAGCAAGGGACTAGCGGGAGGGTTAGCCAAAAACATTCAGTACTTC
CDR3aa: CASSKGLAGGLAKNIQYF
j_gene: TRBJ2-4
d_gene: TRBD2
abundance: -
v_gene: TRBV4-1

CDR3nt: TGTGCCATCAGTCGGGGGGGATCCTACGAGCAGTACTTC
CDR3aa: CAISRGGSYEQYF
j_gene: TRBJ2-7
d_gene: TRBD2
abundance: -
v_gene: TRBV10-3

CDR3nt: TGTGCCAGCAGCGTAGACTTCCGTACCTACGAGCAGTACTTC
CDR3aa: CASSVDFRTYEQYF
j_gene: TRBJ2-7
d_gene: -
abundance: -
v_gene: TRBV9